This T cell receptor (beta chain) derives from a study of cytomegalovirus exposure and HLA in healthy donors. In the case of this clone: Its antigen remains unknown.

PCR involved 60 Vbeta and 13 Jbeta primers. Using immunoSEQ multiplex PCR, the repertoire was profiled, and TCRdb retains in-frame clones only, with some absent. The sample records approximately 140,000 clones, around 69% being singletons. The CDR3 totals 14 residues. V lost 3 bases, J lost 2 bases, and 8 bases lay in between. Looked up from germline, CDR1 is LNHNV and CDR2 is YYDKDF (reference sequence). Donors sampled were nominally healthy, though unrecorded immune exposures were likely. Study-wide results and limits: Per published reports, the classifier diagnosed cytomegalovirus status with high specificity and sensitivity.

Sequencing was performed on PBMCs. The rearrangement uses TRBV15 and TRBJ1-5; unclear D gene. This TCR was recovered from a human donor in good health. The CDR3 DNA sequence: TGTGCCACCAGCAGGGCTGGAGGCAATCAGCCCCAGCATTTT. As protein: CATSRAGGNQPQHF.